What follows are 9 T cell receptor beta chains derived from one specimen sequenced in a study of blood T cell repertoires in COVID-19. Sequencing was performed with immunoSEQ multiplex PCR; in TCRdb, only in-frame clones are kept and a portion is missing. The table lists about 140,000 clones, around 80% of them singletons. Sequencing was done on a sample of peripheral blood. These receptors came from a man at least 80 years old with acute or convalescent COVID-19.

CDR3 protein: CASSLGHSNTEAFF. CDR3 bases: TGTGCCAGCAGCTTAGGACACTCGAACACTGAAGCTTTCTTT. The gene calls are TRBV11-3 and TRBJ1-1, with D hard to call. Germline assignment: CDR1 SGHNT and CDR2 YENEEA. CDR3 length equals 14 residues. The V and J ends lost 1 base and 1 base respectively, with 7 bases between them. The variable domain in full, with the rest retrieved from reference TRBV11-3 and TRBJ1-1, is EAGVVQSPRYKIIEKKQPVAFWCNPISGHNTLYWYLQNLGQGPELLIRYENEEAVDDSQLPKDRFSAERLKGVDSTLKIQPAELGDSAVYLCASSLGHSNTEAFFGQGTRLTVV.

This chain connects TRBV10-3 to TRBJ2-3; 9 nucleotides agree with TRBD2. The germline CDR1 and CDR2 sequences are ENHRY and SYGVKD. The CDR3 runs to 21 residues. Germline trimming cut 7 bases from V and 2 bases from J; bases unmatched to any gene: 25. The CDR3 sequence: CAINRAEGGGGRAGPTDTQYF. In DNA form, the CDR3 reads TGTGCCATCAATCGGGCAGAGGGCGGGGGGGGCCGCGCGGGACCCACAGATACGCAGTATTTT.

A few counts support this clone. This chain links TRBV14 with TRBJ2-5; D is unresolved. The CDR3 contains 16 residues. Looked up from germline, CDR1 is SGHDN and CDR2 is FVKESK. V was clipped by 0 bases and J by 1 base, with 12 bases between them. The CDR3 region is CASSQEWADLQETQYF. The CDR3 DNA reads as TGTGCCAGCAGCCAAGAATGGGCAGACCTCCAAGAGACCCAGTACTTC.

The V and J genes are TRBV24-1 and TRBJ2-2; TRBD1 matches at 7 bases. Germline CDR1 KGHDR, CDR2 SFDVKD. The CDR3 has 16 residues. V lost 9 bases, J lost 2 bases, and 11 bases stayed unmatched. CDR3 sequence reads: CATGTEKTLNTGELFF. The DNA for the CDR3 is TGTGCCACCGGGACAGAAAAAACTTTAAACACCGGGGAGCTGTTTTTT.

The chain is built from TRBV6-1 and TRBJ1-2; no firm D call. Germline CDR1 MNHNS, CDR2 SASEGT. V lost 2 bases to trimming and J lost 4 bases, with 5 bases between them. The CDR3 length is 12 residues. CDR3 amino acids: CASSESGYGYTF. CDR3 sequence (DNA): TGTGCCAGCAGTGAATCCGGCTATGGCTACACCTTC.

The chain has TRBV7-9 and TRBJ2-5; no reliable D call. The CDR3 is 11 amino acids. Germline CDR1 reads SEHNR; CDR2 reads FQNEAQ (reference sequence). V was clipped by 5 bases and J by 5 bases, with 6 bases between them. The CDR3 loop reads CASSADETQYF. The DNA of the CDR3 is TGTGCCAGCAGCGCGGATGAGACCCAGTACTTC.

The chain uses TRBV6-2 or TRBV6-3 and TRBJ2-3; tentatively, D is TRBD2 (5 bases). The CDR3 extends over 14 amino acids. Looked up from germline, CDR1 is MNHEY and CDR2 is SVGEGT. Trimming stripped 1 base from V and 2 bases from J, with 7 bases between. The CDR3 sequence is CASSYLTNTDTQYF. CDR3 sequence (DNA): TGTGCCAGCAGTTACTTGACTAACACAGATACGCAGTATTTT.

This clone was picked up a small number of times. The chain joins TRBV29-1 to TRBJ2-2, with 8 bases aligning to TRBD2. This CDR3 is built from 16 residues. V lost 7 bases and J lost 0; bases outside the gene matches: 10. In germline, CDR1 is SQVTM, CDR2 ANQGSEA. The CDR3 spells CSARSAGGPNTGELFF. DNA for the CDR3: TGCAGCGCACGGTCCGCGGGGGGACCGAACACCGGGGAGCTGTTTTTT.

Details on this clone: Other DNA sequences within the sample encode an identical CDR3. The chain is built from TRBV7-3 and TRBJ2-3, with no clear D. The length of the CDR3 is 13 residues. CDR1 is SGHTA and CDR2 is FQGTGA in the germline V gene. The germline V and J ends were trimmed by 3 bases and 1 base, with 5 bases remaining between them. The CDR3 region is CASSFSRTDTQYF. The CDR3 DNA reads TGTGCCAGCAGCTTCTCCCGCACAGATACGCAGTATTTT. The entire variable domain, with the rest obtained from reference TRBV7-3 and TRBJ2-3, is as follows: GAGVSQTPSNKVTEKGKYVELRCDPISGHTALYWYRQSLGQGPEFLIYFQGTGAADDSGLPNDRFFAVRPEGSVSTLKIQRTERGDSAVYLCASSFSRTDTQYFGPGTRLTVL.